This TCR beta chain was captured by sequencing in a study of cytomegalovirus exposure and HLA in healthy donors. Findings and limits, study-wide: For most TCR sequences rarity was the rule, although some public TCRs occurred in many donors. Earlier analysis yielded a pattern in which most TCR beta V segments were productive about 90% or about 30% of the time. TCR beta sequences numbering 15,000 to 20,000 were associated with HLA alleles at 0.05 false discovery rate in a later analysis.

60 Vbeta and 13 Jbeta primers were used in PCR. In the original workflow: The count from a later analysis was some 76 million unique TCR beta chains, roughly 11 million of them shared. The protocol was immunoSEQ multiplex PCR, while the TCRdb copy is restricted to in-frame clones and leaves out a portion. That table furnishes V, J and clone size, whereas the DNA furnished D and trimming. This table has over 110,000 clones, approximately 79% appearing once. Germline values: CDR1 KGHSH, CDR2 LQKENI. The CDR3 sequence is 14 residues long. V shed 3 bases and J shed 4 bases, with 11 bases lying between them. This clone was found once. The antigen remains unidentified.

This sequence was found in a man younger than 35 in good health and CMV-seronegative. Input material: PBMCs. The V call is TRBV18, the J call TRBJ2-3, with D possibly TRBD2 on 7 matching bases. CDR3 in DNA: TGTGCCAGCTCACCTGGGGGGGGGCCAGATACGCAGTATTTT. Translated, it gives CASSPGGGPDTQYF.